This T cell receptor (beta chain) is drawn from a study of T-cell memory formation after mild COVID-19. From the 5' RACE reads, TCRdb called clonotypes with MiXCR, one entry per CDR3 protein. This sample has 250,000 to 350,000 distinct CDR3 sequences, with 15% found just once. The specimen was PBMCs or a T cell subset sorted from them (not recorded which). This TCR was recovered from a man between 18 and 29 years old who had mild COVID-19 (a few samples of this study predate the infection). Cell type and time point are not known.

The CDR3 is CASSRRDRTANYGYTF. The CDR3 DNA follows: TGCGCCAGCAGCCGCCGGGACAGAACAGCTAACTATGGCTACACCTTC. J is TRBJ1-2 and V is TRBV5-1; 7 nucleotides agree with TRBD1. This CDR3 comprises 16 residues. Germline CDR1 is SGHRS and CDR2 is YFSETQ. V lost 4 bases to trimming and J lost 0 bases; unmatched junction nucleotides: 9.